A selection of T cell receptor beta chains follows, all from one sample in a study of blood T cell repertoires in COVID-19. Measured with immunoSEQ multiplex PCR; TCRdb has only the in-frame clones, and not every one. The sample lists a few hundred thousand clones, 80% to 90% seen once, with 1.2% in the top ten. The material sequenced was PBMCs or T cells enriched from blood (not recorded which). All receptors derive from a man younger than 40 who had recovered from COVID-19. Both conserved end residues are part of each CDR3. D genes are given only for firm matches. Expanded clones get a size class; other rows say once, few or many, or leave the size out.

CDR3aa: CAWSGTGDSYNEQFF
CDR3nt: TGTGCCTGGAGTGGGACAGGGGACTCCTACAATGAGCAGTTCTTC
abundance: .
v_gene: TRBV30
d_gene: TRBD1
j_gene: TRBJ2-1

CDR3aa: CASSEGPGVRETQYF
CDR3nt: TGTGCCAGCAGTGAAGGTCCAGGGGTACGAGAGACCCAGTACTTC
abundance: .
v_gene: TRBV6-1
d_gene: .
j_gene: TRBJ2-5

CDR3aa: CASSVDNSNEQFF
CDR3nt: TGCGCCAGCAGTGTAGACAACTCCAATGAGCAGTTCTTC
abundance: .
v_gene: TRBV10-1
d_gene: .
j_gene: TRBJ2-1

CDR3aa: CASSFPDRNNSPLHF
CDR3nt: TGTGCCAGCAGTTTTCCAGACAGAAATAATTCACCCCTCCACTTT
abundance: .
v_gene: TRBV28
d_gene: .
j_gene: TRBJ1-6

CDR3aa: CASSTLAGLRDTQYF
CDR3nt: TGTGCCAGTAGTACACTAGCGGGACTAAGGGATACGCAGTATTTT
abundance: .
v_gene: TRBV19
d_gene: TRBD2
j_gene: TRBJ2-3

CDR3aa: CASGHEQGRGSPLHF
CDR3nt: TGTGCCAGCGGCCACGAACAGGGGCGAGGTTCACCCCTCCACTTT
abundance: once
v_gene: TRBV5-4
d_gene: TRBD1
j_gene: TRBJ1-6

CDR3aa: CASRGGPPSSYEQYF
CDR3nt: TGTGCCAGCAGAGGGGGACCTCCGAGCTCCTACGAGCAGTACTTC
abundance: .
v_gene: TRBV3-1/TRBV3-2
d_gene: .
j_gene: TRBJ2-7

CDR3aa: CASSIGQGSYEQYF
CDR3nt: TGTGCCAGCAGTATTGGACAGGGGTCCTACGAGCAGTACTTC
abundance: .
v_gene: TRBV27
d_gene: TRBD1
j_gene: TRBJ2-7

CDR3aa: CSASKQDMTYEQYF
CDR3nt: TGCAGTGCTAGTAAACAGGATATGACCTACGAGCAGTACTTC
abundance: .
v_gene: TRBV20-1
d_gene: .
j_gene: TRBJ2-7

CDR3aa: CASSPRQGAPYNEQFF
CDR3nt: TGTGCCAGCAGCCCACGACAGGGGGCCCCCTACAATGAGCAGTTCTTC
abundance: .
v_gene: TRBV7-9
d_gene: TRBD1
j_gene: TRBJ2-1

CDR3aa: CASSPDFGAYEQYF
CDR3nt: TGTGCCAGCTCACCTGACTTCGGCGCCTACGAGCAGTACTTC
abundance: .
v_gene: TRBV18
d_gene: .
j_gene: TRBJ2-7

CDR3aa: CASSLEENSNQPQHF
CDR3nt: TGTGCCAGCAGCTTAGAAGAGAATAGCAATCAGCCCCAGCATTTT
abundance: .
v_gene: TRBV7-2
d_gene: .
j_gene: TRBJ1-5

CDR3aa: CAWRSVNEQFF
CDR3nt: TGTGCCTGGAGGTCGGTGAATGAGCAGTTCTTC
abundance: .
v_gene: TRBV30
d_gene: .
j_gene: TRBJ2-1

CDR3aa: CASSTGETQYF
CDR3nt: TGTGCCAGCAGCACGGGGGAGACCCAGTACTTC
abundance: many
v_gene: TRBV7-9
d_gene: .
j_gene: TRBJ2-5

CDR3aa: CASSLNSPRTGGEAFF
CDR3nt: TGTGCCAGCAGCTTAAATAGCCCAAGGACGGGGGGGGAAGCTTTCTTT
abundance: .
v_gene: TRBV7-2
d_gene: .
j_gene: TRBJ1-1

CDR3aa: CASARTRENEQFF
CDR3nt: TGTGCCAGCGCCCGGACTAGGGAGAATGAGCAGTTCTTC
abundance: .
v_gene: TRBV6-5
d_gene: TRBD2
j_gene: TRBJ2-1

CDR3aa: CASSSLGLAGGVGGELFF
CDR3nt: TGTGCCAGCAGCTCTCTTGGACTAGCGGGAGGTGTGGGCGGGGAGCTGTTTTTT
abundance: once
v_gene: TRBV7-6
d_gene: TRBD2
j_gene: TRBJ2-2